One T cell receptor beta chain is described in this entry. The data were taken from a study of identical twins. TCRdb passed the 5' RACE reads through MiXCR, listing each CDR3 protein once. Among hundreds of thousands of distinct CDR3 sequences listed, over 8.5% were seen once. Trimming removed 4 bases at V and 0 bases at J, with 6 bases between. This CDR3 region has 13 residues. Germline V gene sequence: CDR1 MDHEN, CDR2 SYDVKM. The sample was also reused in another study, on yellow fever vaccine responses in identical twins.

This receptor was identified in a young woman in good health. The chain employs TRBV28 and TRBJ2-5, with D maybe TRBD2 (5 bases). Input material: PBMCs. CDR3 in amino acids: CASSSTNQETQYF. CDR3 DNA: TGTGCCAGCAGTTCGACTAACCAAGAGACCCAGTACTTC.